Listed here are 22 T cell receptor beta chains from one sample, sequenced in a study of blood T cell repertoires in COVID-19. Assay: immunoSEQ multiplex PCR; the TCRdb copy retains only in-frame clones and omits some. The profile shows about 100,000 clones, just over 90% of them singletons. The sample comprised peripheral blood. The receptors derive from a man in his fifties or sixties with acute or convalescent COVID-19.

This clone occurred once. The rearrangement uses TRBV28 and TRBJ2-1; 10 bases line up with TRBD2. This CDR3 region has 15 residues. Per germline, CDR1 MDHEN and CDR2 SYDVKM. Trimming removed 6 bases from V and 8 bases from J; junction bases left unmatched: 10. The CDR3 region is CASSRLPSGSYEQFF. The CDR3 bases are TGTGCCAGCAGCCGCCTCCCTAGCGGGAGTTATGAGCAGTTCTTC.

This clone was picked up one time. The chain joins TRBV5-1 to TRBJ2-2; TRBD2 aligns across 7 bases. This CDR3 has 15 residues. Germline V gene data show CDR1 as SGHRS and CDR2 as YFSETQ. V trimming: 3 bases; J trimming: 5 bases; junction bases outside the gene matches: 7. The CDR3, as DNA: TGCGCCAGCAGCTCCCGACTAGCTAAGACCGGGGAGCTGTTTTTT. This codes for CASSSRLAKTGELFF.

The chain recombines TRBV18 with TRBJ2-3; the D gene is possibly TRBD2 (5 bases). CDR3 length: 17 amino acids. Deletions cut 3 bases from V and 3 bases from J, with 19 bases between. Germline V gives CDR1 KGHSH, CDR2 LQKENI. The CDR3 DNA is TGTGCCAGCTCACCTCTCGTAGCGCGAGTGAGGACAGATACGCAGTATTTT. Its translation is CASSPLVARVRTDTQYF.

The chain uses TRBV30 and TRBJ1-1; tentative D call: TRBD1 (5 bases). CDR3 length equals 14 residues. CDR1 and CDR2 (germline): GTSNPN, SVGIG (reference sequence). V lost 3 bases and J 0 bases, leaving 11 bases between the germline ends. CDR3 sequence: CAWSWGGMNTEAFF. CDR3 DNA: TGTGCCTGGAGCTGGGGGGGAATGAACACTGAAGCTTTCTTT.

The chain links TRBV9 to TRBJ2-6; TRBD2 is a possible D gene (6 bases). The CDR3 length is 14 residues. Trimming stripped 8 bases from V and 1 base from J, with 10 bases between. CDR1 is SGDLS, CDR2 YYNGEE, per germline. In DNA, the CDR3 is TGTGCCAGTAGAGGAGGGTCTGGGGCCAACGTCCTGACTTTC. Residues: CASRGGSGANVLTF. Filled out from reference TRBV9 and TRBJ2-6, the complete variable domain reads DSGVTQTPKHLITATGQRVTLRCSPRSGDLSVYWYQQSLDQGLQFLIQYYNGEERAKGNILERFSAQQFPDLHSELNLSSLELGDSALYFCASRGGSGANVLTFGAGSRLTVL.

About this clone itself: Other DNA sequences in this sample translate to the same CDR3. The chain combines TRBV18 with TRBJ2-1, with 10 positions matching TRBD2. CDR3 length equals 14 residues. CDR1 is KGHSH and CDR2 is LQKENI in the germline V gene. The V and J ends lost 2 bases and 5 bases, in that order; junction bases with no gene match: 0. CDR3 residues: CASSPTSGNNEQFF. In DNA form, the CDR3 reads TGTGCCAGCTCACCAACTAGCGGGAACAATGAGCAGTTCTTC.

The chain links TRBV24-1 to TRBJ2-2; 12 positions agree with TRBD1. Per germline, CDR1 KGHDR and CDR2 SFDVKD. V lost 5 bases and J lost 4; bases outside the gene matches: 4. CDR3 size: 16 residues. The CDR3 loop is CATSGDRGLVTGELFF. As DNA, the CDR3 is TGTGCCACCAGTGGGGACAGGGGGCTGGTCACCGGGGAGCTGTTTTTT.

The chain employs TRBV5-1 and TRBJ1-6; TRBD1 agrees at 10 bases. Per the germline V gene, CDR1 is SGHRS and CDR2 is YFSETQ. There are 15 residues in the CDR3. V was clipped by 3 bases and J by 6 bases; unmatched bases: 3. CDR3 protein: CASSSRTGGNSPLHF. The CDR3 bases are TGCGCCAGCAGCTCTCGGACAGGGGGTAATTCACCCCTCCACTTT.

The chain joins TRBV7-6 to TRBJ1-3; a weak D match, TRBD1 (5 bases). The V end was cut by 0 bases, the J end by 4 bases, with 13 bases between. Germline V gene lookup returns CDR1 SGHVS and CDR2 FNYEAQ. The CDR3 runs 16 residues. CDR3 in amino acids: CASSLAEGGVGNTIYF. The CDR3, as DNA: TGTGCCAGCAGCTTAGCGGAGGGAGGGGTCGGAAACACCATATATTTT.

This clone was found once. The chain is built from TRBV5-1 and TRBJ1-5, with D unclear. The CDR3 sequence is 13 residues long. The germline CDR1 and CDR2 sequences are SGHRS and YFSETQ. V lost 4 bases to trimming and J lost 5 bases, with 10 bases between them. The CDR3 sequence: CASSRGGDQPQHF. The CDR3 coding sequence is TGCGCCAGCAGCCGGGGTGGGGATCAGCCCCAGCATTTT.

CDR3 protein: CASSVEDTPRHEQYF. The DNA for the CDR3 is TGTGCCAGCAGCGTAGAAGATACGCCGCGGCACGAGCAGTACTTC. The chain recombines TRBV9 with TRBJ2-7; D unclear. The V gene lost 0 bases and the J gene lost 5 bases, with 15 bases spanning the gap. CDR1 SGDLS and CDR2 YYNGEE come from the germline V gene. The CDR3 totals 15 residues.

This clone was counted a single time. V and J are TRBV11-2 and TRBJ2-7; the match to TRBD1 covers 11 bases. Germline CDR1 SGHAT, CDR2 FQNNGV. Trimming took 2 bases from V and 4 from J; bases not matched to a gene: 7. The CDR3 spans 16 residues. CDR3 in amino acids: CASSLTGTGGRYEQYF. The CDR3 DNA sequence: TGTGCCAGCAGCTTAACGGGGACAGGGGGAAGGTACGAGCAGTACTTC.

This chain links TRBV7-8 with TRBJ1-5; 7 bases line up with TRBD1. Germline trimming cut 2 bases from V and 5 bases from J; bases unmatched to any gene: 9. Germline V gives CDR1 SGHVS, CDR2 FQNEAQ. The CDR3 sequence is 16 residues long. CDR3 in amino acids: CASSLRGPGMDQPQHF. The CDR3 region has the DNA TGTGCCAGCAGCTTAAGGGGGCCCGGGATGGATCAGCCCCAGCATTTT.

This chain joins TRBV5-6 and TRBJ1-1; TRBD1 matches 7 bases. Germline CDR1 and CDR2: SGHDT and YYEEEE. This CDR3 has 14 residues. Unmatched junction bases numbered 3, after V lost 4 bases and J lost 0 bases. The chain's CDR3 is CASSRTGLNTEAFF. CDR3 in DNA: TGTGCCAGCAGCCGGACAGGATTGAACACTGAAGCTTTCTTT. The full variable domain, its missing parts supplied by reference TRBV5-6 and TRBJ1-1, is DAGVTQSPTHLIKTRGQQVTLRCSPKSGHDTVSWYQQALGQGPQFIFQYYEEEERQRGNFPDRFSGHQFPNYSSELNVNALLLGDSALYLCASSRTGLNTEAFFGQGTRLTVV.

This clone was detected only once. J is TRBJ2-1 and V is TRBV2; D unclear. V lost 2 bases and J 12 bases, leaving 11 bases between the germline ends. Germline V gene lookup returns CDR1 SNHLY and CDR2 FYNNEI. The CDR3 is 12 amino acids. CDR3 amino acids: CASSELNLGQFF. The CDR3 DNA follows: TGTGCCAGCAGTGAACTGAACCTAGGGCAGTTCTTC.

This chain uses TRBV25-1 with TRBJ1-1, with no clear D. The ends were cut back, 3 bases at V and 8 bases at J, with 10 bases in the middle. Germline CDR1 and CDR2: MGHDK and SYGVNS. The CDR3 sequence is 12 residues long. Here the CDR3 DNA reads TGTGCCAGCAGTGACCTGAACCGGGAAGCTTTCTTT. Protein: CASSDLNREAFF. Combining the CDR3 with reference TRBV25-1 and TRBJ1-1 gives the whole variable domain EADIYQTPRYLVIGTGKKITLECSQTMGHDKMYWYQQDPGMELHLIHYSYGVNSTEKGDLSSESTVSRIRTEHFPLTLESARPSHTSQYLCASSDLNREAFFGQGTRLTVV.

The DNA of the CDR3 is TGTGCCAGCAGTTACTACAGAAAAGAGACCCAGTACTTC. This translates into CASSYYRKETQYF. The rearrangement links TRBV6-2 or TRBV6-3 to TRBJ2-5; D not certain. V was clipped by 1 base and J by 3 bases, with 6 bases between them. Germline V gives CDR1 MNHEY, CDR2 SVGEGT. CDR3 size: 13 residues.

The rearrangement uses TRBV6-5 and TRBJ1-1; a weak D match, TRBD1 (6 bases). The ends were cut back, 5 bases at V and 4 bases at J, with 14 bases in the middle. CDR3 length equals 14 residues. The germline CDR1 and CDR2 sequences are MNHEY and SVGAGI. The DNA for the CDR3 is TGTGCCAGCAGTAAGACAGGTATTAGCACTGAAGCTTTCTTT. Translating it yields CASSKTGISTEAFF.

The gene calls are TRBV6-5 and TRBJ1-6; D may be TRBD1 (5 bases). The CDR3 runs 13 residues. Germline lookup yields CDR1 MNHEY and CDR2 SVGAGI. Trimming shortened V by 8 bases and J by 7 bases, and 12 bases separated the two germline ends. The CDR3 protein is CASRVGGNSPLHF. Written as DNA, the CDR3 is TGTGCCAGCCGAGTCGGGGGGAATTCACCCCTCCACTTT.

The chain links TRBV27 to TRBJ2-1; tentatively, D is TRBD1 (5 bases). V lost 6 bases to trimming and J lost 9 bases, with 30 bases between them. CDR1 and CDR2 from the germline V gene are MNHEY and SMNVEV (reference sequence). This CDR3 has 18 amino acids. Here the CDR3 reads CASSLTRKQANPNPEQFF. DNA for the CDR3: TGTGCCAGCAGCCTAACTCGTAAACAGGCCAATCCTAATCCTGAGCAGTTCTTC.

The V gene is TRBV27, the J gene TRBJ2-5; TRBD2 agrees at 9 bases. CDR1 MNHEY and CDR2 SMNVEV come from the germline V gene (reference sequence). J lost 5 bases, V lost 2 bases, and 3 bases had no gene match. This CDR3 has 14 amino acids. Here the CDR3 reads CASSLRTSVETQYF. In nucleotides, the CDR3 is TGTGCCAGCAGTTTAAGGACTAGCGTGGAGACCCAGTACTTC.

This clone appeared a single time. In DNA form, the CDR3 reads TGTGCCAGCAGCCCCGGGACTAGCATGCCAAATACGCAGTATTTT. Translation gives CASSPGTSMPNTQYF. The chain joins TRBV11-3 to TRBJ2-3; 9 bases map to TRBD2. V dropped 5 bases and J dropped 7; count of bases not matched to a gene: 10. Germline CDR1 SGHNT, CDR2 YENEEA. CDR3 length: 15 residues.